Each of the 9 T cell receptor beta chains below was sequenced from the same sample in a study of blood T cell repertoires in COVID-19. Clones were sequenced by immunoSEQ multiplex PCR, and TCRdb holds only the in-frame ones, with some missing. This sample has 250,000 to 300,000 clones; roughly 90% occur once, and the top ten carry 2% to 2.5%. Sequenced input: peripheral blood. The receptors originated from a middle-aged man with acute or convalescent COVID-19.

This sequence joins TRBV5-1 and TRBJ2-7, with 7 bases fitting TRBD1. Germline V gives CDR1 SGHRS, CDR2 YFSETQ. This CDR3 comprises 15 residues. V was clipped by 2 bases and J by 5 bases; unmatched bases: 10. The CDR3 DNA reads as TGCGCCAGCAGCTTATCGGCGGACAGGTCCCACGAGCAGTACTTC. It encodes CASSLSADRSHEQYF.

The chain joins TRBV19 to TRBJ1-6, with 7 bases lining up with TRBD1. CDR3 length equals 15 residues. CDR1 and CDR2 from the germline V gene are LNHDA and SQIVND (reference sequence). After removal of 3 bases from V and 10 bases from J, the junction contained 9 bases not matched to a gene. The CDR3 sequence is CASSIRTGLGSPLHF. The CDR3 nucleotides are TGTGCCAGTAGTATTAGGACAGGCCTTGGGTCACCCCTCCACTTT.

The gene calls are TRBV3-1 (or the pseudogene TRBV3-2) and TRBJ2-7; D ambiguous. The V and J ends lost 0 bases and 2 bases respectively, with 5 bases between them. Germline-derived CDR1 and CDR2 are LGHDT and YNNKEL (reference sequence). This CDR3 comprises 13 residues. The CDR3 region has the DNA TGTGCCAGCAGCCAAGAGAGGCCCTACGAGCAGTACTTC. Translating gives CASSQERPYEQYF.

This clone appeared a single time. The J gene is TRBJ1-2, the V gene TRBV6-5; perhaps TRBD1 as D (6 bases). Germline CDR1 is MNHEY and CDR2 is SVGAGI. The CDR3 spans 13 residues. Trimming pared 8 bases from V and 6 bases from J, leaving 16 bases between. The CDR3 nucleotides are TGTGCCAGCCGTCTGACAGGTCTCAATGGCTACACCTTC. This encodes CASRLTGLNGYTF.

This chain links TRBV7-2 with TRBJ1-1; D is unresolved. Germline V gene sequence: CDR1 SGHTA, CDR2 FQGNSA. This CDR3 comprises 13 residues. Trimming took off 4 bases at V and 0 bases at J, with 6 bases between the two ends. CDR3 bases: TGTGCCAGCAGCTCGGTCGTGAACACTGAAGCTTTCTTT. Encoded protein: CASSSVVNTEAFF.

This chain joins TRBV7-2 and TRBJ2-3; tentatively, D is TRBD2 (5 bases). V lost 5 bases and J lost 2, with 14 bases in between. The germline V gene encodes CDR1 SGHTA and CDR2 FQGNSA. The CDR3 totals 15 residues. This CDR3 reads CASSPWTSTTDTQYF. CDR3 nucleotides: TGTGCCAGCAGCCCCTGGACTTCTACCACAGATACGCAGTATTTT.

The chain uses TRBV9 and TRBJ1-4, with unresolved D. CDR1 and CDR2 (germline): SGDLS, YYNGEE. This CDR3 comprises 15 residues. V lost 2 bases and J lost 4, with 12 bases in between. CDR3 in amino acids: CASSVSGSINEKLFF. In nucleotides, the CDR3 is TGTGCCAGCAGCGTCTCGGGGTCTATTAATGAAAAACTGTTTTTT.

The chain recombines TRBV10-2 with TRBJ2-3, with TRBD2 matching over 12 bases. The germline CDR1 and CDR2 sequences are WSHSY and SAAADI. The length of the CDR3 is 14 residues. J gave up 2 bases and V 8 bases, and 2 bases lay outside the gene matches. CDR3 sequence reads: CASWTSGDTDTQYF. The CDR3 nucleotides are TGCGCCAGCTGGACTAGCGGGGACACAGATACGCAGTATTTT.

The V and J genes are TRBV6-1 and TRBJ2-5; no firm D call. Germline loops: CDR1 MNHNS, CDR2 SASEGT. CDR3 length equals 13 residues. V was trimmed by 3 bases and J by 2 bases, leaving 7 bases between them. The CDR3 DNA follows: TGTGCCAGCAGTGAGATGACTCAAGAGACCCAGTACTTC. It codes for CASSEMTQETQYF.